The clone carrying this TCR delta chain was detected a few times. A far larger clone is one nucleotide away, so this likely arose from a read error. Other DNA sequences in this sample translate to the same CDR3. The germline CDR1 and CDR2 sequences are GEAIGNYY and EKD. The CDR3 is 15 amino acids. Losses at the gene ends were 3 bases for V and 0 bases for J; bases not matched to a gene: 5. The sample comes from a study of gamma-delta T cells after stem cell transplantation. TCRdb reapplied CATT to the RT-PCR reads. The sample records over 700 delta-chain clones, 2.5% to 3% being singletons. The sequence was collected from a human donor. It is not recorded whose cells these are; they may come from a transplant donor. This chain uses TRDV2 with TRDJ1; 8 nucleotides match TRDD3. The sample was gamma-delta T cells. This CDR3 reads CACDYTGGNTDKLIF. CDR3 DNA sequence: TGTGCCTGTGACTATACTGGGGGGAACACCGATAAACTCATCTTT.